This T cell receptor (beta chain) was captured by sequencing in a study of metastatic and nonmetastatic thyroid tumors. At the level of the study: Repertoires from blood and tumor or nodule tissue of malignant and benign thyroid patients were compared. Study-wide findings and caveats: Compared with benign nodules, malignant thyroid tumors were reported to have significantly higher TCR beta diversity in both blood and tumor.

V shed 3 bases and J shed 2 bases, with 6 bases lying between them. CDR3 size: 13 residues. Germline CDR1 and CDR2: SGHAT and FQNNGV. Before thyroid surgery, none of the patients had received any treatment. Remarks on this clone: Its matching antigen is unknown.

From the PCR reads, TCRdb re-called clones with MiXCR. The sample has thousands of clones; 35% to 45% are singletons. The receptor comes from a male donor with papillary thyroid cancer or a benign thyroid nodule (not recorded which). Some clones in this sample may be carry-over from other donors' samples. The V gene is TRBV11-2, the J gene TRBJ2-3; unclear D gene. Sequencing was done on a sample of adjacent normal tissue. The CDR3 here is CASSFIPTDTQYF. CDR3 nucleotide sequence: TGTGCCAGCAGCTTTATCCCCACAGATACGCAGTATTTT.